This TCR beta chain was observed in a study of cytomegalovirus exposure and HLA in healthy donors. Points from the study as a whole: By HLA locus, TCR association rates varied in a later analysis, with DRB1 showing the most and HLA-C the fewest.

CDR1 is SGHNT, CDR2 YYREEE, per germline (reference sequence). Trimming took off 9 bases at V and 6 bases at J, with 10 bases between the two ends. The CDR3 runs 11 residues. Remarks on this clone: The antigen remains undetermined.

The PCR made use of 60 Vbeta and 13 Jbeta primers. TCRdb's copy holds only in-frame clones and misses some; the assay was immunoSEQ multiplex PCR. The repertoire holds over 150,000 clones, with roughly four fifths as singletons. The sequenced sample consisted of PBMCs. This receptor was obtained from a man in his 60s in good health and CMV-seronegative. This chain uses TRBV5-4 with TRBJ2-4, with D perhaps TRBD1 (6 bases). DNA for the CDR3: TGTGCCACGGTAGGGGGAAACATTCAGTACTTC. Its protein product is CATVGGNIQYF.